The 3 T cell receptor beta chains below were found in one sample sequenced in a study of cytomegalovirus exposure and HLA in healthy donors. PCR employed 60 Vbeta and 13 Jbeta primers. Clones were sequenced by immunoSEQ multiplex PCR, and TCRdb holds only the in-frame ones, with some missing. The sample has approximately 200,000 clones; 65% to 90% are singletons. Sequenced material: PBMCs. The receptors stem from a woman in her forties or fifties in good health and CMV-seronegative.

The rearrangement uses TRBV7-6 and TRBJ1-5; the D is unclear. V shed 1 base and J shed 0 bases, with 10 bases lying between them. The germline V gene encodes CDR1 SGHVS and CDR2 FNYEAQ. This CDR3 is built from 16 residues. DNA for the CDR3: TGTGCCAGCAGCTTAGACAGCAGCCATAGCAATCAGCCCCAGCATTTT. As protein: CASSLDSSHSNQPQHF.

The rearrangement uses TRBV11-2 and TRBJ2-2; D call uncertain. With 5 bases removed from V and 2 bases from J, the gap between germline ends came to 15 bases. CDR1 is SGHAT, CDR2 FQNNGV, per germline. This CDR3 contains 16 residues. CDR3 in amino acids: CASSPRHAPNTGELFF. DNA of the CDR3: TGTGCCAGCAGCCCCAGACATGCGCCCAACACCGGGGAGCTGTTTTTT.

In DNA form, the CDR3 reads TGTGCCAGCAGTGAATTAGTAGGGGGTAGGGAAGCTTTCTTT. Translated: CASSELVGGREAFF. V gene TRBV6-1 combines with J gene TRBJ1-1; TRBD1 is a possible D gene (6 bases). The V end was cut by 2 bases, the J end by 8 bases, with 15 bases between. The CDR3 length is 14 residues. The germline CDR1 and CDR2 sequences are MNHNS and SASEGT.